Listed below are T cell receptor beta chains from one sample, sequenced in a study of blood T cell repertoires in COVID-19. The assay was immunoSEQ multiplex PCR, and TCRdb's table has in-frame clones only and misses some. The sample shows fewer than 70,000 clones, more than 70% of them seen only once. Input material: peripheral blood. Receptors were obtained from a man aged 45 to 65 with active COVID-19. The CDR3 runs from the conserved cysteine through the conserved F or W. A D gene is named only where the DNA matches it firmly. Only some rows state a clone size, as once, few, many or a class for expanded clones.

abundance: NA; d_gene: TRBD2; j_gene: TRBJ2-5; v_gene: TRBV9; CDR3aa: CASSVGASGGIQETQYF; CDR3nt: TGTGCCAGCAGCGTAGGGGCTAGCGGGGGTATCCAAGAGACCCAGTACTTC
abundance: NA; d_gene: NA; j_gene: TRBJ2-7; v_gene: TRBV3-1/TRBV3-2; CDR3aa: CASSAGNQGIYEQYF; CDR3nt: TGTGCCAGCAGCGCCGGAAACCAGGGTATCTACGAGCAGTACTTC
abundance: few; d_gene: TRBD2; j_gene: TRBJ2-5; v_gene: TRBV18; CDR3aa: CASSPQTSGYQETQYF; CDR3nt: TGTGCCAGCTCACCCCAGACTAGCGGGTACCAAGAGACCCAGTACTTC
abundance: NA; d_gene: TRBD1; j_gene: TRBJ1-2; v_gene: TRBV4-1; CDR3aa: CASRLTGGYGYTF; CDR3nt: TGCGCCAGCAGACTGACAGGGGGCTATGGCTACACCTTC
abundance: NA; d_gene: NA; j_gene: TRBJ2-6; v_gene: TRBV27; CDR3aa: CASSPKDPRESGANVLTF; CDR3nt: TGTGCCAGCAGTCCGAAGGACCCCCGGGAGTCTGGGGCCAACGTCCTGACTTTC
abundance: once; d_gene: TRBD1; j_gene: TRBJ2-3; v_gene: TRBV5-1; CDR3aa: CASSRGQGAGDTQYF; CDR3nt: TGCGCCAGCAGCCGGGGACAGGGGGCAGGGGATACGCAGTATTTT
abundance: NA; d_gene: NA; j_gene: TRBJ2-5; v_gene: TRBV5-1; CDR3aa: CASSLQGGRGSTETQYF; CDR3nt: TGCGCCAGCAGCTTGCAGGGTGGAAGGGGCAGTACAGAGACCCAGTACTTC
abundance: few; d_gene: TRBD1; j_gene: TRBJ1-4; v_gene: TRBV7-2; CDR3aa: CASSPRTGSNEKLFF; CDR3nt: TGTGCCAGCAGCCCCCGGACAGGTTCTAATGAAAAACTGTTTTTT
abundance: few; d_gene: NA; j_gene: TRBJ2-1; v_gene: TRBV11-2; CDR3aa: CASSPGTSPNEQFF; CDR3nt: TGTGCCAGCAGCCCTGGGACTTCTCCCAATGAGCAGTTCTTC
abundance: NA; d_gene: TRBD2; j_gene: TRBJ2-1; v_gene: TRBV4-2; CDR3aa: CASSQEGTSGSSEQFF; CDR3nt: TGTGCCAGCAGCCAAGAGGGGACTAGCGGGAGTAGTGAGCAGTTCTTC
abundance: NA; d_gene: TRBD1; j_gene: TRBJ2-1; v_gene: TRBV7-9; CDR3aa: CASSLQIVYGQGASFF; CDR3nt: TGTGCCAGCAGCTTACAAATCGTATACGGGCAGGGGGCCTCGTTCTTC
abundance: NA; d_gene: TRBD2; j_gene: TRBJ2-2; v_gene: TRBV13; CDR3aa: CASSSGPGAGVPRTGELFF; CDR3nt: TGTGCCAGCAGCTCGGGGCCCGGAGCGGGAGTCCCCCGGACCGGGGAGCTGTTTTTT
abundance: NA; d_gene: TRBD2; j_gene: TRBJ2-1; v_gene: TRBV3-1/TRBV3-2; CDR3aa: CASSQDLGEAGNEQFF; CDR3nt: TGTGCCAGCAGCCAAGATTTGGGGGAAGCGGGGAATGAGCAGTTCTTC
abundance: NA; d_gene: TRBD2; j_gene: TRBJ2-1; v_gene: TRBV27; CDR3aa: CASTAGRESSYNEQFF; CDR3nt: TGTGCCAGCACCGCCGGGCGGGAGTCCTCCTACAATGAGCAGTTCTTC
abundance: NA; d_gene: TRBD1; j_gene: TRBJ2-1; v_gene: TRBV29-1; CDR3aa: CSVEDSHPGTGGSWEQFF; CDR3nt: TGCAGCGTTGAAGATTCCCACCCTGGGACAGGGGGCTCTTGGGAGCAGTTCTTC
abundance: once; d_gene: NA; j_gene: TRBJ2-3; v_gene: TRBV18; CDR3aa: CASSPAMISTDTQYF; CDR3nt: TGTGCCAGCTCCCCCGCTATGATTAGCACAGATACGCAGTATTTT
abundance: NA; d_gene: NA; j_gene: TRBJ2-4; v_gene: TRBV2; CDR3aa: CASVLQGLAKNIQYF; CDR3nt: TGTGCCAGTGTCTTACAGGGTCTAGCCAAAAACATTCAGTACTTC
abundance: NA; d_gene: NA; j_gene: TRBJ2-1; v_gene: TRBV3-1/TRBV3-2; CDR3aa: CASSPSSGRGCNEQFF; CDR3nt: TGTGCCAGCAGCCCCTCGTCTGGGAGAGGCTGCAATGAGCAGTTCTTC
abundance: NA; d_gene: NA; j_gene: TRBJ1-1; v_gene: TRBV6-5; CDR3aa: CASSYLTGGTEAFF; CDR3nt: TGTGCCAGCAGTTACTTGACGGGAGGTACTGAAGCTTTCTTT
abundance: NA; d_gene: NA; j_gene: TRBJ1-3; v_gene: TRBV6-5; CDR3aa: CASSLSDSGGNTIYF; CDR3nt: TGTGCCAGCAGCCTCTCGGACTCGGGAGGAAACACCATATATTTT
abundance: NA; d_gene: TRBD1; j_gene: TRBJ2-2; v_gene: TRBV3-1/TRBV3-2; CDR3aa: CASSQGQGIGTGELFF; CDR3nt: TGTGCCAGCAGCCAAGGACAGGGTATTGGTACCGGGGAGCTGTTTTTT
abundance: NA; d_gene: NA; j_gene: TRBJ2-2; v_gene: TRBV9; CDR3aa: CASRGDSSTGGELFF; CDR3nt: TGTGCCAGCAGGGGGGACTCGTCGACGGGCGGGGAGCTGTTTTTT